One and the same sample provided the 8 T cell receptor beta chains below, sequenced in a study of T cell repertoires in cytomegalovirus infection. TCRdb re-called the reads through MiXCR, storing one row per CDR3 protein. This table has about 490,000 distinct CDR3 sequences, around 11% appearing once. The sequenced material came from PBMCs. These receptors were collected from a human donor in good health (CMV status not recorded). Some clones in this sample may be carry-over from other donors' samples.

This clonotype was counted ten times or more. At one boundary the junction diverges from the germline segment, which might be a read error. V and J are TRBV7-9 and TRBJ2-5; 8 nucleotides agree with TRBD2. This CDR3 is 15 amino acids long. Germline CDR1 reads SEHNR; CDR2 reads FQNEAQ (reference sequence). The CDR3 DNA reads TGTGCCAGCAGCCTAGCCGGGACTAGTGAAGAGACCCAGTACTTC. This translates into CASSLAGTSEETQYF.

The chain joins TRBV28 to TRBJ2-7; no clear D. V shed 1 base and J shed 7 bases, with 11 bases lying between them. From germline, CDR1 is MDHEN and CDR2 SYDVKM. This CDR3 is built from 13 residues. The CDR3 protein is CASSLSGLREQYF. The CDR3 region has the DNA TGTGCCAGCAGTTTATCGGGCCTTCGGGAGCAGTACTTC.

This clonotype was picked up a small number of times. This chain links TRBV4-1 with TRBJ1-5; a possible D gene is TRBD1 (5 bases). The CDR3 has 15 amino acids. The germline CDR1 and CDR2 sequences are MGHRA and YSYEKL. Trimming shortened V by 4 bases and J by 1 base, and 11 bases separated the two germline ends. The CDR3 sequence is CASSPTGPSNQPQHF. The CDR3 DNA reads TGCGCCAGCAGCCCAACAGGACCGAGCAATCAGCCCCAGCATTTT.

This clonotype showed up many times. The rearrangement links TRBV7-9 to TRBJ1-1, with a possible D match to TRBD1 (5 bases). Trimming removed 6 bases at V and 9 bases at J, with 20 bases between. Germline CDR1 reads SEHNR; CDR2 reads FQNEAQ (reference sequence). The CDR3 covers 14 residues. The DNA of the CDR3 is TGTGCCAGCAGTTCCGGGACCCCACCCCTTCAAGCTTTCTTT. This sequence encodes CASSSGTPPLQAFF.

The V gene is TRBV15, the J gene TRBJ2-2; 10 bases fit TRBD2. This CDR3 region has 17 residues. The V gene end was trimmed by 8 bases and the J gene end by 1 base; junction bases not matched to a gene: 10. Germline V gene lookup returns CDR1 LNHNV and CDR2 YYDKDF (reference sequence). CDR3 loop: CATSLGASGRNTGELFF. The CDR3 nucleotides read TGTGCCACCTCCCTTGGGGCTAGCGGGAGGAACACCGGGGAGCTGTTTTTT.

The chain carries TRBV29-1 and TRBJ1-4; D is unresolved. This CDR3 is 13 amino acids long. V was cut by 7 bases and J by 6 bases, with 15 bases left in between. Germline CDR1 is SQVTM and CDR2 is ANQGSEA. In DNA form, the CDR3 reads TGCAGCGCCAGGTCGGGAGTAGATGAAAAACTGTTTTTT. Translation: CSARSGVDEKLFF. Based on the CDR3 plus reference TRBV29-1 and TRBJ1-4, the full variable domain is SAVISQKPSRDICQRGTSLTIQCQVDSQVTMMFWYRQQPGQSLTLIATANQGSEATYESGFVIDKFPISRPNLTFSTLTVSNMSPEDSSIYLCSARSGVDEKLFFGSGTQLSVL.

In its sample, this clonotype was seen a few times. This chain connects TRBV9 to TRBJ2-1; 10 bases fit TRBD2. Germline CDR1 is SGDLS and CDR2 is YYNGEE. V was clipped by 4 bases and J by 8 bases; unmatched bases: 9. The CDR3 runs to 15 residues. This CDR3 reads CASSSLAGAPDEQFF. CDR3 nucleotide sequence: TGTGCCAGCAGCTCCCTAGCGGGAGCCCCCGATGAGCAGTTCTTC.

This clonotype was found a few times. This sequence joins TRBV27 and TRBJ1-1; TRBD1 matches at 7 bases. In germline, CDR1 is MNHEY, CDR2 SMNVEV (reference sequence). The CDR3 is made up of 15 amino acids. After removal of 5 bases from V and 1 base from J, the junction contained 7 bases not matched to a gene. This CDR3 reads CASSNHRGSNTEAFF. The CDR3 DNA reads as TGTGCCAGCAGTAACCACAGGGGCTCGAACACTGAAGCTTTCTTT.